This T cell receptor beta chain appears in the sequencing data of a study of shared clonotypes between healthy human individuals. General observations from the study: The rarefaction results pointed to incomplete sorted-subset sequencing despite large depth.

In the case of this clone: As yet, its antigen is unknown.

Sequencing was performed with immunoSEQ multiplex PCR; in TCRdb, only in-frame clones are kept and a portion is missing. The table records some 2.1 million clones, 93% of them present only once. In the naive CD8 group, cells lacked CD45RO and were positively selected for CCR7, so terminally differentiated effector memory CD45RA+ cells were left out. This clonotype was sampled from a man aged 18 to 30 in good health. Some clones in this sample may be carry-over from other donors' samples. The specimen was naive CD8+ T cells from PBMCs.

CDR3 bases: TGTGCCAGTGGTTTACTCTACGAGCAGTACTTC. Translated, it gives CASGLLYEQYF. The V and J genes are TRBV19 and TRBJ2-7; no clear D. Trimming left V 8 bases short and J 3 bases short, with 8 bases between. The germline CDR1 and CDR2 sequences are LNHDA and SQIVND (reference sequence). CDR3 length: 11 amino acids.